One sample yielded the 26 T cell receptor beta chains listed below, sequenced in a study of blood T cell repertoires in COVID-19. Method: immunoSEQ multiplex PCR; TCRdb's copy keeps in-frame clones and lacks some. The sample includes hundreds of thousands of clones, just under 90% of them seen just once. Sequencing was performed on peripheral blood. The receptors shown here come from a woman younger than 35 with acute or convalescent COVID-19.

V is TRBV6-5 and J is TRBJ2-1, with 8 bases lining up with TRBD2. Germline values: CDR1 MNHEY, CDR2 SVGAGI. V trimming: 6 bases; J trimming: 10 bases; junction bases outside the gene matches: 11. The CDR3 consists of 14 residues. As DNA, the CDR3 is TGTGCCAGCAGAGGCGGACTAGCACCCCAGGAGCAGTTCTTC. Amino acid sequence: CASRGGLAPQEQFF.

The V gene is TRBV12-3 or TRBV12-4, the J gene TRBJ2-3; possibly TRBD1 for D (6 bases). This CDR3 is 11 amino acids long. V gave up 8 bases and J gave up 6 bases, with 9 bases separating them. This chain's CDR3 is CASARGDTQYF. The DNA of the CDR3 is TGTGCCAGCGCGAGGGGGGATACGCAGTATTTT.

V gene TRBV4-3 combines with J gene TRBJ1-1, with 8 bases identical to TRBD1. Per germline, CDR1 LGHNA and CDR2 YSLEER. V was pared by 0 bases and J by 5 bases, with 8 bases of the junction left unmatched. The CDR3 is 16 amino acids. CDR3 region: CASSQEARGLRTEAFF. Here the CDR3 DNA reads TGCGCCAGCAGCCAAGAGGCCAGGGGGCTGAGAACTGAAGCTTTCTTT.

J is TRBJ1-1 and V is TRBV6-5; no definite D call. The CDR3 sequence is 13 residues long. Germline V CDR1 and CDR2: MNHEY, SVGAGI. V was pared by 7 bases and J by 1 base, with 10 bases between. The CDR3: CASIKRQNTEAFF. The CDR3 nucleotides are TGTGCCAGCATAAAGAGACAGAACACTGAAGCTTTCTTT.

This sequence joins TRBV28 and TRBJ2-3, with 8 bases fitting TRBD1. Germline trimming cut 6 bases from V and 6 bases from J; bases unmatched to any gene: 17. CDR1 is MDHEN, CDR2 SYDVKM, per germline. This CDR3 has 17 residues. DNA for the CDR3: TGTGCCAGCAGGCGGTACAGGGGGGAAACACAGATTGATACGCAGTATTTT. It yields the protein CASRRYRGETQIDTQYF.

V is TRBV12-5 and J is TRBJ1-2; D uncertain. The CDR3 runs 12 residues. CDR1 is LGHNT and CDR2 is FRNRAP in the germline V gene. The CDR3 loop is CASLFPTYGYTF. CDR3 DNA: TGTGCATCCTTGTTCCCTACCTATGGCTACACCTTC.

CDR3 loop: CASSPLASVHEQYF. Written as DNA, the CDR3 is TGTGCCAGCAGTCCACTAGCTTCGGTACACGAGCAGTACTTC. The chain uses TRBV2 and TRBJ2-7; D is perhaps TRBD2 (6 bases). The CDR3 runs to 14 residues. Germline V gene lookup returns CDR1 SNHLY and CDR2 FYNNEI. The V and J ends lost 5 bases and 5 bases respectively, with 16 bases between them.

J is TRBJ1-2 and V is TRBV4-3, with TRBD1 matching 10 bases. The CDR3 extends over 15 amino acids. V trimming: 4 bases; J trimming: 5 bases; junction bases outside the gene matches: 7. The V gene's germline CDR1 is LGHNA and CDR2 YSLEER. The CDR3 region has the DNA TGCGCCAGCAGCCCCCGGGGACAGGGGACATATGGCTACACCTTC. Residues: CASSPRGQGTYGYTF.

The V call is TRBV12-3 or TRBV12-4, the J call TRBJ1-1; possible D gene TRBD1, 6 bases. This CDR3 region has 13 residues. With 3 bases removed from V and 7 bases from J, the gap between germline ends came to 12 bases. The CDR3 is CASSFRQVGEAFF. The CDR3 DNA reads TGTGCCAGCAGTTTCAGACAGGTCGGTGAAGCTTTCTTT.

The CDR3 coding sequence is TGTGCCAGCAGCTTCAGGTACAGCACAGATACGCAGTATTTT. Residues: CASSFRYSTDTQYF. The chain employs TRBV5-5 and TRBJ2-3; D gene unclear. V lost 2 bases to trimming and J lost 0 bases, with 7 bases between them. There are 14 residues in the CDR3. CDR1 and CDR2 from the germline V gene are SGHKS and YYEKEE (reference sequence).

This clone has just one count. V usage is TRBV12-2 and J usage is TRBJ1-1. TRBV12-2 is a pseudogene segment. The CDR3 has 17 amino acids. Written as DNA, the CDR3 is TGTGCAAGTCGCCCCCGCCGGGATCTACTCATGAACACTGAAGCTTTCTTT. Translated: CASRPRRDLLMNTEAFF.

This clone was found once. This rearrangement joins TRBV9 to TRBJ1-2; 12 bases are a match to TRBD1. With 5 bases clipped from V and 1 base from J, the junction kept 12 bases outside the gene matches. The CDR3 runs 18 residues. Germline CDR1 and CDR2: SGDLS and YYNGEE. The CDR3 protein is CASRGSGTGGKGNYGYTF. DNA for the CDR3: TGTGCCAGCAGAGGATCCGGGACAGGGGGCAAGGGTAACTATGGCTACACCTTC.

There are a few counts of this clone. The chain employs TRBV12-2 and TRBJ1-2; TRBD1 is taken as the D call from the table, unchecked against the DNA. TRBV12-2 is described as a pseudogene. CDR3 size: 13 residues. CDR3 residues: CASRLEGQGGYTF. The CDR3 bases are TGTGCAAGTCGCTTAGAGGGACAGGGTGGCTACACCTTC.

This chain uses TRBV24-1 with TRBJ2-2, with D perhaps matching TRBD2 (6 bases). The ends were cut back, 9 bases at V and 5 bases at J, with 24 bases in the middle. This CDR3 comprises 17 residues. Germline V gene lookup returns CDR1 KGHDR and CDR2 SFDVKD. The CDR3 nucleotides read TGTGCCACCTCCACCGTGGTGGGGGGACCCTATACCGGGGAGCTGTTTTTT. Its protein is CATSTVVGGPYTGELFF.

V is TRBV7-2 and J is TRBJ1-5; no clear D gene. CDR3 length: 15 amino acids. V was clipped by 2 bases and J by 0 bases, with 8 bases between them. Germline V gives CDR1 SGHTA, CDR2 FQGNSA. CDR3 residues: CASSLSGGSNQPQHF. DNA for the CDR3: TGTGCCAGCAGCTTATCAGGAGGTAGCAATCAGCCCCAGCATTTT.

The rearrangement uses TRBV18 and TRBJ1-3, with D perhaps TRBD1 (5 bases). Trimming cost V 3 bases and J 5 bases, with 14 bases left between them. The CDR3 length is 15 residues. CDR1 KGHSH and CDR2 LQKENI come from the germline V gene. CDR3 region: CASSPSGGLRNTIYF. The CDR3 bases are TGTGCCAGCTCACCCTCGGGGGGGTTGCGAAACACCATATATTTT.

This CDR3 is CASSLQGRGEQYF. In nucleotides, the CDR3 is TGTGCCAGCAGTTTACAGGGGAGGGGCGAGCAGTACTTC. This chain joins TRBV12-3 or TRBV12-4 and TRBJ2-7; D is possibly TRBD2 (7 bases). V gave up 2 bases and J gave up 6 bases, with 11 bases separating them. The CDR3 is 13 amino acids.

This chain uses TRBV15 with TRBJ1-6; 9 positions match TRBD1. This CDR3 comprises 16 residues. The ends lost 6 bases at V and 4 bases at J; junction bases unmatched: 7. Germline V gene sequence: CDR1 LNHNV, CDR2 YYDKDF (reference sequence). The CDR3 bases are TGTGCCACCAGGATAACCGGGACAGGGTATAATTCACCCCTCCACTTT. Translating it yields CATRITGTGYNSPLHF.

The rearrangement uses TRBV18 and TRBJ1-5, with 7 positions matching TRBD1. Germline V gives CDR1 KGHSH, CDR2 LQKENI. V was clipped by 6 bases and J by 4 bases; unmatched bases: 12. The CDR3 is 16 residues long. The CDR3 coding sequence is TGTGCCAGCTCGCGCCAGGCAGGGACAGTGAATCAGCCCCAGCATTTT. Translating gives CASSRQAGTVNQPQHF.

The chain has TRBV19 and TRBJ1-2; possible D gene TRBD1, 6 bases. Trimming stripped 6 bases from V and 6 bases from J, with 17 bases between. This CDR3 is 14 amino acids long. In germline, CDR1 is LNHDA, CDR2 SQIVND (reference sequence). The CDR3 spells CASRPTDRLDGYTF. For the CDR3, the DNA is TGTGCCAGTAGACCCACCGACAGGCTCGATGGCTACACCTTC.

The gene calls are TRBV11-2 and TRBJ1-1, with D unresolved. CDR1 is SGHAT, CDR2 FQNNGV, per germline. V was trimmed by 5 bases and J by 10 bases, leaving 14 bases between them. The CDR3 is 12 residues long. As DNA, the CDR3 is TGTGCCAGCAGCCCCGGGTGGCGTCGAGCTTTCTTT. It specifies CASSPGWRRAFF.

The rearrangement uses TRBV18 and TRBJ1-1; 9 bases line up with TRBD1. The V segment lost 2 bases and the J segment 5 bases; nucleotides outside the gene matches: 3. This CDR3 region has 14 residues. Germline values: CDR1 KGHSH, CDR2 LQKENI. Here the CDR3 DNA reads TGTGCCAGCTCACCAGACAGGGGGAGGACTGAAGCTTTCTTT. Translated, it gives CASSPDRGRTEAFF.

The CDR3 sequence: CASTTGSNYTF. DNA of the CDR3: TGTGCCAGCACAACGGGATCCAACTACACCTTC. V usage is TRBV12-3 or TRBV12-4 and J usage is TRBJ1-2; D remains ambiguous. Deletions cut 7 bases from V and 10 bases from J, with 13 bases between. The CDR3 contains 11 residues.

About this clone itself: Other DNA sequences from this sample encode an identical CDR3 as well. The chain couples TRBV9 to TRBJ1-2; 9 bases agree with TRBD1. The CDR3 is 13 amino acids. Germline CDR1 SGDLS, CDR2 YYNGEE. V shed 2 bases and J 5 bases; nucleotides not matched to a gene: 1. CDR3 DNA sequence: TGTGCCAGCAGCGTCGGACAGGGGTATGGCTACACCTTC. It is translated as CASSVGQGYGYTF. The full variable domain, its missing parts supplied by reference TRBV9 and TRBJ1-2, is DSGVTQTPKHLITATGQRVTLRCSPRSGDLSVYWYQQSLDQGLQFLIQYYNGEERAKGNILERFSAQQFPDLHSELNLSSLELGDSALYFCASSVGQGYGYTFGSGTRLTVV.

The V call is TRBV6-5, the J call TRBJ1-5, with a possible D match to TRBD1 (6 bases). Germline V gives CDR1 MNHEY, CDR2 SVGAGI. This CDR3 has 15 residues. V lost 6 bases and J 2 bases, leaving 14 bases between the germline ends. CDR3 coding DNA: TGTGCCAGCAGAAACAGGGCGGGGGGCAATCAGCCCCAGCATTTT. Encoded protein: CASRNRAGGNQPQHF.

V and J are TRBV5-6 and TRBJ1-3; TRBD1 matches at 7 bases. CDR3 size: 16 residues. Trimming cost V 4 bases and J 7 bases; bases outside gene matches: 14. Germline values: CDR1 SGHDT, CDR2 YYEEEE. The CDR3 nucleotides are TGTGCCAGCAGCGGGACAGACCTGGGCGGTTGGAACACCATATATTTT. Encoded protein: CASSGTDLGGWNTIYF.